The 30 T cell receptor beta chains below all came from one sample that was sequenced in a study of sequential checkpoint blockade in melanoma. The treatment denotes: randomized to nivolumab then ipilimumab (arm A) or the reverse (arm B). The method was immunoSEQ multiplex PCR; TCRdb's version includes in-frame clones alone and lacks a portion of them. The sample includes 15,000 or so clones, about 68% of them seen just once. This specimen consisted of CD8+ T cells sorted from blood (inferred from file names), obtained from a patient given nivolumab and ipilimumab in sequence. These receptors all stem from a human donor with melanoma.

This clone was counted once. The same CDR3 is also encoded by other DNA sequences in this sample. The chain is built from TRBV6-6 and TRBJ1-5; TRBD1 matches at 9 bases. Germline V lookup: CDR1 MNHNY, CDR2 SVGAGI (reference sequence). V shed 2 bases and J 2 bases; nucleotides not matched to a gene: 4. This CDR3 has 16 amino acids. CDR3 bases: TGTGCCAGCAGTTACCCCTGGACAGGGGGCAATCAGCCCCAGCATTTT. This sequence encodes CASSYPWTGGNQPQHF.

By proportion, this clone is medium-sized. The rearrangement joins TRBV13 to TRBJ1-6; D is perhaps TRBD1 (6 bases). Trimming cost V 4 bases and J 7 bases, with 17 bases left between them. This CDR3 is built from 16 residues. Germline V gives CDR1 PRHDT, CDR2 FYEKMQ (reference sequence). The CDR3 bases are TGTGCCAGCAGCTCCCAGGGGAGCTGGGGGAATTCACCCCTCCACTTT. It is translated as CASSSQGSWGNSPLHF.

This clone was observed a handful of times. V gene TRBV6-8 combines with J gene TRBJ2-5, with 8 bases identical to TRBD1. The CDR3 is made up of 15 amino acids. In germline, CDR1 is MNHGY, CDR2 SAAAGT. V lost 2 bases to trimming and J lost 5 bases; unmatched junction nucleotides: 7. For the CDR3, the DNA is TGTGCCAGCAGTTACGCAGGGGGCCCGGGGGAGACCCAGTACTTC. Amino acid sequence: CASSYAGGPGETQYF.

This chain links TRBV6-5 with TRBJ1-6, with D maybe TRBD1 (6 bases). Germline V gene sequence: CDR1 MNHEY, CDR2 SVGAGI. CDR3 size: 15 residues. V was pared by 6 bases and J by 13 bases, with 22 bases between. The CDR3 reads CASSSTTGLIPPLHF. In DNA form, the CDR3 reads TGTGCCAGCAGCTCGACGACAGGTTTAATTCCCCCCCTCCACTTT.

The rearrangement joins TRBV30 to TRBJ2-7; 8 bases match TRBD2. The CDR3 is 14 residues long. Germline values: CDR1 GTSNPN, CDR2 SVGIG (reference sequence). Trimming took 0 bases from V and 7 from J; bases not matched to a gene: 8. In DNA, the CDR3 is TGTGCCTGGAGTGTAGGAGCGGGAGAGGAGGAGCAGTACTTC. This translates into CAWSVGAGEEEQYF.

The chain uses TRBV11-2 and TRBJ2-7; 7 bases are shared with TRBD2. CDR3 length: 16 residues. V dropped 6 bases and J dropped 3; count of bases not matched to a gene: 14. Germline V lookup: CDR1 SGHAT, CDR2 FQNNGV. Here the CDR3 DNA reads TGTGCCAGCAGTTTGTCCATGGGGGGGGGAATCTACGAGCAGTACGTC. Amino acid sequence: CASSLSMGGGIYEQYV.

The chain combines TRBV27 with TRBJ2-1, with D perhaps TRBD1 (5 bases). CDR1 and CDR2 (germline): MNHEY, SMNVEV (reference sequence). Trimming stripped 0 bases from V and 6 bases from J, with 9 bases between. The CDR3 contains 14 residues. The CDR3 reads CASSLSRQGNEQFF. The CDR3 DNA reads TGTGCCAGCAGTTTATCGAGGCAGGGCAATGAGCAGTTCTTC.

The V and J genes are TRBV7-9 and TRBJ2-2; tentatively, D is TRBD2 (6 bases). The V gene's germline CDR1 is SEHNR and CDR2 FQNEAQ (reference sequence). V dropped 6 bases and J dropped 1 base, with 6 bases sitting between them. The CDR3 has 13 amino acids. CDR3 sequence (DNA): TGTGCCAGCAGGGGGGGGAACACCGGGGAGCTGTTTTTT. Encoded protein: CASRGGNTGELFF.

This clone was counted between two and nine times. V gene TRBV7-6 combines with J gene TRBJ2-7, with TRBD2 matching over 10 bases. The CDR3 has 16 amino acids. V lost 1 base, J lost 5 bases, and 8 bases stayed unmatched. Germline V gene lookup returns CDR1 SGHVS and CDR2 FNYEAQ. CDR3 DNA sequence: TGTGCCAGCAGCTTAGAGGCTAGCGGGAGTAGAAACGAGCAGTACTTC. It is translated as CASSLEASGSRNEQYF.

The chain recombines TRBV2 with TRBJ1-5, with a tentative D call TRBD1 (5 bases). Germline V gene data show CDR1 as SNHLY and CDR2 as FYNNEI. Trimming removed 3 bases from V and 4 bases from J, with 7 bases in between. The length of the CDR3 is 13 residues. CDR3 protein: CASSERGNQPQHF. The CDR3 coding sequence is TGTGCCAGCAGTGAGCGGGGGAATCAGCCCCAGCATTTT.

The rearrangement joins TRBV4-1 to TRBJ2-1, with D possibly matching TRBD2 (5 bases). The germline V gene has CDR1 MGHRA and CDR2 YSYEKL. V was pared by 0 bases and J by 0 bases, with 12 bases between. CDR3 length: 17 amino acids. CDR3 nucleotide sequence: TGCGCCAGCAGCCAAGATTGGAAGCGGAGCTCCTACAATGAGCAGTTCTTC. Its protein product is CASSQDWKRSSYNEQFF.

This clone has just a few counts. The chain has TRBV7-9 and TRBJ2-7, with 8 bases fitting TRBD2. Germline trimming cut 5 bases from V and 4 bases from J; bases unmatched to any gene: 19. Germline V CDR1 and CDR2: SEHNR, FQNEAQ (reference sequence). The CDR3 is 18 amino acids. DNA of the CDR3: TGTGCCAGCAGCCCTTACACGGGAGGGCAGGGCCCCGATTACGAGCAGTACTTC. This sequence encodes CASSPYTGGQGPDYEQYF.

This chain connects TRBV9 to TRBJ2-1, with 8 bases matching TRBD1. Germline V CDR1 and CDR2: SGDLS, YYNGEE. The CDR3 loop spans 16 amino acids. V was clipped by 0 bases and J by 8 bases; unmatched bases: 10. In DNA, the CDR3 is TGTGCCAGCAGCGTAGGTCAAACAGGGGGTAGTTATGAGCAGTTCTTC. It codes for CASSVGQTGGSYEQFF.

V gene TRBV6-5 combines with J gene TRBJ1-2; 9 positions agree with TRBD1. V lost 6 bases to trimming and J lost 2 bases; unmatched junction nucleotides: 4. This CDR3 comprises 14 residues. Germline loops: CDR1 MNHEY, CDR2 SVGAGI. The CDR3 sequence is CASSPGQGNYGYTF. In DNA, the CDR3 is TGTGCCAGCAGCCCCGGACAGGGGAACTATGGCTACACCTTC.

On this clone: The junction departs from germline at one end; a sequencing error may be responsible. Other DNA variants within this sample encode the same CDR3. CDR3 DNA: TGTGCTAGCAGCTTGGGACTACGAGGGGAGACCCAGTACTTC. Its translation: CASSLGLRGETQYF. The chain uses TRBV7-7 and TRBJ2-5, with 7 bases that match TRBD2. The CDR3 sequence is 14 residues long. Germline loops: CDR1 SSHAT, CDR2 FNYEAQ (reference sequence). Based on the CDR3 plus reference TRBV7-7 and TRBJ2-5, the full variable domain is GAGVSQSPRYKVTKRGQDVTLRCDPISSHATLYWYQQALGQGPEFLTYFNYEAQPDKSGLPSDRFSAERPEGSISTLTIQRTEQRDSAMYRCASSLGLRGETQYFGPGTRLLVL.

J is TRBJ2-4 and V is TRBV9, with D maybe TRBD1 (6 bases). This CDR3 region has 15 residues. The V gene's germline CDR1 is SGDLS and CDR2 YYNGEE. Trimming cost V 4 bases and J 8 bases, with 19 bases left between them. The CDR3 reads CASSPGGRGIDIQYF. CDR3 DNA sequence: TGTGCCAGCAGCCCCGGTGGCAGGGGTATAGACATTCAGTACTTC.

This clone was recorded once. The chain carries TRBV21-1 and TRBJ2-5; the D call in the table, TRBD1, was not verified against the DNA. TRBV21-1 is labeled a pseudogene. The CDR3 runs to 14 residues. CDR3 protein: CASSLPTGGETQYF. The CDR3 nucleotides are TGTGCCAGCAGCTTACCTACAGGGGGGGAGACCCAGTACTTC.

This chain links TRBV10-3 with TRBJ2-1, with 10 bases identical to TRBD2. V lost 0 bases, J lost 5 bases, and 1 base stayed unmatched. The CDR3 spans 15 residues. CDR1 and CDR2 from the germline V gene are ENHRY and SYGVKD. This chain's CDR3 is CAISESSGGDNEQFF. The DNA for the CDR3 is TGTGCCATCAGTGAGTCGAGCGGGGGGGACAATGAGCAGTTCTTC.

This clone appeared a single time. As DNA, the CDR3 is TGTGCCATCAGTCCCTTCCCGGGACAGGGGGCAGCTGGCTACACCTTC. Encoded protein: CAISPFPGQGAAGYTF. This sequence joins TRBV10-3 and TRBJ1-2; 12 bases match TRBD1. The V gene's germline CDR1 is ENHRY and CDR2 SYGVKD. The ends lost 5 bases at V and 7 bases at J; junction bases unmatched: 11. The CDR3 extends over 16 amino acids.

This clone was counted once. The V call is TRBV7-6, the J call TRBJ2-5, with D possibly TRBD1 on 6 matching bases. Germline lookup yields CDR1 SGHVS and CDR2 FNYEAQ. V lost 5 bases and J lost 1, with 11 bases in between. The CDR3 is made up of 14 amino acids. CDR3 residues: CASSVIGGQETQYF. CDR3 coding DNA: TGTGCCAGCAGCGTAATAGGGGGCCAAGAGACCCAGTACTTC.

This clone occurred once. An end of the junction does not agree with germline; a read error may underlie this. V gene TRBV5-6 combines with J gene TRBJ1-1; possibly TRBD1 for D (6 bases). The V gene's germline CDR1 is SGHDT and CDR2 YYEEEE. The CDR3 is made up of 14 amino acids. This CDR3 reads CASSLTGWNAEAFF. The CDR3 DNA reads TGTGCCAGCAGCTTGACAGGGTGGAACGCTGAAGCTTTCTTT.

The chain links TRBV11-2 to TRBJ2-7; 7 nucleotides agree with TRBD2. The germline CDR1 and CDR2 sequences are SGHAT and FQNNGV. The V gene end was trimmed by 5 bases and the J gene end by 4 bases; junction bases not matched to a gene: 11. This CDR3 has 15 amino acids. The CDR3 nucleotides are TGTGCCAGCAGCCCTTCGCTGACTAGCTCGTACGAGCAGTACTTC. Protein: CASSPSLTSSYEQYF.

The CDR3 reads CASSERTLNQPQHF. Written as DNA, the CDR3 is TGTGCCAGCAGTGAAAGGACACTCAATCAGCCCCAGCATTTT. The chain uses TRBV6-1 and TRBJ1-5; D is perhaps TRBD1 (5 bases). With 2 bases removed from V and 3 bases from J, the gap between germline ends came to 8 bases. The germline V gene has CDR1 MNHNS and CDR2 SASEGT. The CDR3 has 14 amino acids.

This chain links TRBV27 with TRBJ1-1; D ambiguous. V was trimmed by 5 bases and J by 5 bases, leaving 12 bases between them. The CDR3 is made up of 13 amino acids. Germline V gene data show CDR1 as MNHEY and CDR2 as SMNVEV (reference sequence). The CDR3 region has the DNA TGTGCCAGCAGTCTAATCCCGGGGACTGAAGCTTTCTTT. Translation: CASSLIPGTEAFF.

The V call is TRBV4-3, the J call TRBJ1-1, with unresolved D. The CDR3 sequence is 14 residues long. V was pared by 1 base and J by 1 base, with 7 bases between. Germline values: CDR1 LGHNA, CDR2 YSLEER. The DNA for the CDR3 is TGCGCCAGCAGCCAAGGGTGGAGGAACACTGAAGCTTTCTTT. Translation gives CASSQGWRNTEAFF.

The V gene is TRBV5-5, the J gene TRBJ2-7, with D possibly TRBD1 on 6 matching bases. This CDR3 is 17 amino acids long. Germline CDR1 SGHKS, CDR2 YYEKEE (reference sequence). V lost 0 bases and J 0 bases, leaving 16 bases between the germline ends. CDR3 protein: CASSLAWGQGSSYEQYF. In nucleotides, the CDR3 is TGTGCCAGCAGCTTGGCTTGGGGCCAGGGGAGCTCCTACGAGCAGTACTTC.

V usage is TRBV7-2 and J usage is TRBJ2-7, with 13 nucleotides matching TRBD2. Germline V gene sequence: CDR1 SGHTA, CDR2 FQGNSA. The CDR3 covers 16 residues. The ends lost 1 base at V and 3 bases at J; junction bases unmatched: 3. CDR3 nucleotides: TGTGCCAGCAGCTTAGGACTAGCGGGAGGCCTCTACGAGCAGTACTTC. It is translated as CASSLGLAGGLYEQYF. Combining the CDR3 with reference TRBV7-2 and TRBJ2-7 gives the whole variable domain GAGVSQSPSNKVTEKGKDVELRCDPISGHTALYWYRQSLGQGLEFLIYFQGNSAPDKSGLPSDRFSAERTGGSVSTLTIQRTQQEDSAVYLCASSLGLAGGLYEQYFGPGTRLTVT.

This rearrangement joins TRBV7-8 to TRBJ1-1; possibly TRBD1 for D (6 bases). The V and J ends lost 0 bases and 1 base respectively, with 12 bases between them. The V gene's germline CDR1 is SGHVS and CDR2 FQNEAQ. The CDR3 spans 16 residues. The CDR3 protein is CASSLAEGHPNTEAFF. As DNA, the CDR3 is TGTGCCAGCAGCTTAGCTGAGGGACACCCGAACACTGAAGCTTTCTTT.

The CDR3 nucleotides read TGTGCCAGCAGTCTTGGGACTAGCGGGGACTACGAGCAGTACGTC. Its protein is CASSLGTSGDYEQYV. The chain joins TRBV2 to TRBJ2-7; 13 bases fit TRBD2. Germline V CDR1 and CDR2: SNHLY, FYNNEI. Trimming removed 5 bases from V and 3 bases from J; junction bases left unmatched: 4. The CDR3 consists of 15 residues.

This clone was counted only a few times. This chain links TRBV5-6 with TRBJ2-3, with 7 bases lining up with TRBD2. Unmatched junction bases numbered 16, after V lost 4 bases and J lost 5 bases. Germline lookup yields CDR1 SGHDT and CDR2 YYEEEE. The CDR3 contains 17 residues. CDR3: CASSPLHGGSWLDTQYF. For the CDR3, the DNA is TGTGCCAGCAGCCCTTTACACGGCGGGAGTTGGTTAGATACGCAGTATTTT.